This record looks at one TCR beta chain sequence and its context. As yet, its antigen is unknown. The data derive from a study of T cell responses to AZD1222 COVID-19 vaccine. General observations from the study: White British people made up most donors, females outnumbered males, and clonal diversity was possibly underestimated. Only a handful of AZD1222 recipients, roughly six in all, had baseline seropositivity.

CDR3 length: 13 residues. Deletions cut 0 bases from V and 10 bases from J, with 9 bases between. CDR1 is LGHDT and CDR2 is YNNKEL in the germline V gene (reference sequence). The protocol was immunoSEQ multiplex PCR, while the TCRdb copy is restricted to in-frame clones and leaves out a portion. There are 54,000 or so clones in the sample; 70% to 90% occur only once, and approximately 4.1% lies in the top ten. V gene TRBV3-1 (or the pseudogene TRBV3-2) combines with J gene TRBJ1-4; D remains ambiguous. The sample consisted of peripheral blood, taken on day 0 of AZD1222 vaccination. This receptor was taken from an adult in good health. CDR3 protein: CASSQDVSLKLFF. CDR3 sequence (DNA): TGTGCCAGCAGCCAAGATGTGTCCCTAAAACTGTTTTTT.